A single sample gave rise to the 4 T cell receptor beta chains below, sequenced in a study of blood T cell repertoires in COVID-19. Profiled with immunoSEQ multiplex PCR; TCRdb holds only in-frame clones, not every one. This table has 80,000 to 100,000 clones, around 83% appearing once. Source material: peripheral blood. These receptors were obtained from a woman aged 60-75 years in a cohort sampled during active or convalescent COVID-19.

This clone was recorded only once. V and J are TRBV5-1 and TRBJ2-1, with 7 bases lining up with TRBD2. CDR3 size: 15 residues. J lost 9 bases, V lost 0 bases, and 9 bases had no gene match. Looked up from germline, CDR1 is SGHRS and CDR2 is YFSETQ. DNA of the CDR3: TGCGCCAGCAGCTTGGGGCTAGCGGATTCAGGTGAGCAGTTCTTC. It codes for CASSLGLADSGEQFF.

The chain joins TRBV28 to TRBJ2-7; D may be TRBD1 (6 bases). V was trimmed by 6 bases and J by 2 bases, leaving 17 bases between them. Germline V gene sequence: CDR1 MDHEN, CDR2 SYDVKM. This CDR3 spans 15 amino acids. The CDR3 DNA reads TGTGCCAGCAGCTTAACAGGGTTCGGGCCCTACGAGCAGTACTTC. Its translation: CASSLTGFGPYEQYF.

The genes are TRBV10-3 and TRBJ1-5; the D gene is possibly TRBD1 (5 bases). Trimming took 6 bases from V and 0 from J, leaving 12 bases between them. The CDR3 is 15 residues long. The germline CDR1 and CDR2 sequences are ENHRY and SYGVKD. The CDR3 reads CAISGDRYSNQPQHF. In nucleotides, the CDR3 is TGTGCCATCAGCGGAGACAGATATAGCAATCAGCCCCAGCATTTT.

The CDR3 DNA is TGTGCCAGCAGCCATGAACTACAGGGGCTGAACACTGAAGCTTTCTTT. It translates to CASSHELQGLNTEAFF. The chain employs TRBV4-2 and TRBJ1-1, with 7 bases fitting TRBD1. The V segment lost 3 bases and the J segment 0 bases; nucleotides outside the gene matches: 7. The germline gives CDR1 LGHNA, CDR2 YNFKEQ. The CDR3 has 16 residues.